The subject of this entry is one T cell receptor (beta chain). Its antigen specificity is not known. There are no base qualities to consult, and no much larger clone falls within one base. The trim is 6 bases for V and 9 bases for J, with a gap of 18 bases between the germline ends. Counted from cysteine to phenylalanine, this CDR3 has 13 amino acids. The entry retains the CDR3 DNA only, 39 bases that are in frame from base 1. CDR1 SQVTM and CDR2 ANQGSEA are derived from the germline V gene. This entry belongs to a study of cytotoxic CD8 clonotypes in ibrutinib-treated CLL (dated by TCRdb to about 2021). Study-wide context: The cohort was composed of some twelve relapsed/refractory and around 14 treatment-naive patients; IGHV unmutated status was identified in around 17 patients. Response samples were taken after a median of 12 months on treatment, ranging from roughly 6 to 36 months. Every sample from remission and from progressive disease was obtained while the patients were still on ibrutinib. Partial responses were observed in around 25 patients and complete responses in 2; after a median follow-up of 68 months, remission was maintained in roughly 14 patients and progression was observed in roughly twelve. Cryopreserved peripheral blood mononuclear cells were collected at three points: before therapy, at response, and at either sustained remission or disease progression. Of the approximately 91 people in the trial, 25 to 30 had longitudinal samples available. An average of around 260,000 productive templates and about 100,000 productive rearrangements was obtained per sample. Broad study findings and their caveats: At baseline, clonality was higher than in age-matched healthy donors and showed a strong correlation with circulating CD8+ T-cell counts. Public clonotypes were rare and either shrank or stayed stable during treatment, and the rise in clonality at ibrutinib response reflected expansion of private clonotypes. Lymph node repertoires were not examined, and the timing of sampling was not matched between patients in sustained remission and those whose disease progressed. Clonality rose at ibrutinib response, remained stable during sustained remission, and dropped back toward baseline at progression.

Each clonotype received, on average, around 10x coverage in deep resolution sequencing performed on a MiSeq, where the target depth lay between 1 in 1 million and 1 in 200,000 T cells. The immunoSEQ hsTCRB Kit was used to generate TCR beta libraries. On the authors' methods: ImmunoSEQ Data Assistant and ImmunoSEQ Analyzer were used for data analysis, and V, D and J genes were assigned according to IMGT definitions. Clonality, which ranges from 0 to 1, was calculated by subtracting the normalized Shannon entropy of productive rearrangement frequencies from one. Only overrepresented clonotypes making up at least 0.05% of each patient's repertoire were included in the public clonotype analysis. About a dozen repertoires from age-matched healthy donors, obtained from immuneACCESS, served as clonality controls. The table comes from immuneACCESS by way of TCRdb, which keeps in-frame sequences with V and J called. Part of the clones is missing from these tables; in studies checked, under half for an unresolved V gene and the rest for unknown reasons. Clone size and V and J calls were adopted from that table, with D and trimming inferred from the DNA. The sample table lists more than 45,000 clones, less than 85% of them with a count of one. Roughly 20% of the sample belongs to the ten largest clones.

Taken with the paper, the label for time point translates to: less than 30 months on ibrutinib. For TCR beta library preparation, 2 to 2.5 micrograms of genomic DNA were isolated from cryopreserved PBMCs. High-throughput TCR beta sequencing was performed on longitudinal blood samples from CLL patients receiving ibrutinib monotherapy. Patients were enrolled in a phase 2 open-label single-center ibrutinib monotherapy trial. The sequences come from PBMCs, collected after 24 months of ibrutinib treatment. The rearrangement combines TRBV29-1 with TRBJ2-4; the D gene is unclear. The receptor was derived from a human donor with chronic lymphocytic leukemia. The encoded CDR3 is CSVHIDANGIQYF. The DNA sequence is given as TGCAGCGTCCATATAGACGCAAATGGCATTCAGTACTTC.